A selection of T cell receptor beta chains follows, all from one sample in a study of T-cell reconstitution after alpha-beta-depleted transplantation in children. MiXCR, run by TCRdb on the PCR reads, gives a single entry per CDR3 protein. The profile shows approximately 50,000 distinct CDR3 sequences, about 50% of them singletons. Specimen: peripheral blood, collected before TCRalphabeta/CD19-depleted stem cell transplant. The receptors come from a boy under two years old with SCID, due to receive a stem cell transplant. The CDR3 runs from the conserved cysteine through the conserved F or W. Fields, in order: clone size, V gene, D gene, J gene, CDR3 DNA, CDR3 protein. The D gene is left open where the match is weak. Size is omitted from some rows. Given values are once, few, many or a class for expanded clones.

clone_size: -
v_call: TRBV7-3
d_call: TRBD2
j_call: TRBJ2-1
cdr3_nt: TGTGCCAGCAGCTTAACCTCGGGGGGAAGCTACAATGAGCAGTTCTTC
cdr3_aa: CASSLTSGGSYNEQFF

clone_size: -
v_call: TRBV21-1
d_call: -
j_call: TRBJ2-7
cdr3_nt: TGTGCCAGCAGCGTCCTGGACAGGGTGCCGCCCTACGAGCAGTACTTC
cdr3_aa: CASSVLDRVPPYEQYF

clone_size: medium-sized
v_call: TRBV12-3/TRBV12-4
d_call: TRBD1
j_call: TRBJ1-1
cdr3_nt: TGTGCCAGCAGGACAGGGGGCACTGAAGCTTTCTTT
cdr3_aa: CASRTGGTEAFF

clone_size: -
v_call: TRBV27
d_call: -
j_call: TRBJ2-1
cdr3_nt: TGTGCCAGCAGTTGGCGAGACGCCGGCTCCTACAATGAGCAGTTCTTC
cdr3_aa: CASSWRDAGSYNEQFF

clone_size: -
v_call: TRBV7-6
d_call: -
j_call: TRBJ2-3
cdr3_nt: TGTGCCAGCAGCCCCGGGACGCTAGACACAGATACGCAGTATTTT
cdr3_aa: CASSPGTLDTDTQYF

clone_size: many
v_call: TRBV2
d_call: -
j_call: TRBJ1-4
cdr3_nt: TGTGCCAGCAGTCCCCCTTTCGGTGACCTGAATGAAAAACTGTTTTTT
cdr3_aa: CASSPPFGDLNEKLFF

clone_size: -
v_call: TRBV5-1
d_call: -
j_call: TRBJ2-7
cdr3_nt: TGCGCCAGCAGCTTGGATGGCAACTCCTACGAGCAGTACTTC
cdr3_aa: CASSLDGNSYEQYF

clone_size: few
v_call: TRBV5-6
d_call: -
j_call: TRBJ2-5
cdr3_nt: TGTGCCAGCAGCTTACAGGAAGAGACCCAGTACTTC
cdr3_aa: CASSLQEETQYF

clone_size: many
v_call: TRBV4-3
d_call: TRBD1
j_call: TRBJ2-1
cdr3_nt: TGCGCCAGCAGCCAACCCAGGACAGGGGACTTTACTGAGCAGTTCTTC
cdr3_aa: CASSQPRTGDFTEQFF

clone_size: -
v_call: TRBV6-2/TRBV6-3
d_call: -
j_call: TRBJ2-3
cdr3_nt: TGTGCCAGCAGTCCCAACGAGGTTAGCACAGATACGCAGTATTTT
cdr3_aa: CASSPNEVSTDTQYF

clone_size: few
v_call: TRBV20-1
d_call: -
j_call: TRBJ1-2
cdr3_nt: TGCAGTGCCGAAGGAGGGGGTGGCTATGGCTACACCTTC
cdr3_aa: CSAEGGGGYGYTF

clone_size: -
v_call: TRBV11-2
d_call: -
j_call: TRBJ1-1
cdr3_nt: TGTGCCAGCAGCTTAGATAGGGAAAAAGCTTTCTTT
cdr3_aa: CASSLDREKAFF

clone_size: few
v_call: TRBV27
d_call: -
j_call: TRBJ2-7
cdr3_nt: TGTGCCAGCAGTTTATCCGAGACCTACGAGCAGTACTTC
cdr3_aa: CASSLSETYEQYF

clone_size: -
v_call: TRBV12-3/TRBV12-4
d_call: TRBD1
j_call: TRBJ1-5
cdr3_nt: TGTGCCAGCAGTCTGACAGGGGCGCGTAATCAGCCCCAGCATTTT
cdr3_aa: CASSLTGARNQPQHF

clone_size: -
v_call: TRBV12-3/TRBV12-4
d_call: -
j_call: TRBJ2-1
cdr3_nt: TGTGCCAGCAGTCCGAAGCAGTTCTTC
cdr3_aa: CASSPKQFF

clone_size: -
v_call: TRBV12-3/TRBV12-4
d_call: -
j_call: TRBJ2-5
cdr3_nt: TGTGCCAGCAGATTTGCTGGGACCCAGTACTTC
cdr3_aa: CASRFAGTQYF

clone_size: -
v_call: TRBV20-1
d_call: -
j_call: TRBJ1-5
cdr3_nt: TGCAGTGCCCTGAAAAGGGATCAGCCCCAGCATTTT
cdr3_aa: CSALKRDQPQHF

clone_size: -
v_call: TRBV9
d_call: -
j_call: TRBJ1-3
cdr3_nt: TGTGCCAGCAGCGTTTGGGGACATAGCTCTGGAAACACCATATATTTT
cdr3_aa: CASSVWGHSSGNTIYF

clone_size: few
v_call: TRBV9
d_call: TRBD2
j_call: TRBJ2-3
cdr3_nt: TGTGCCAGCAGCGTAGCCCCAGCGGGGGTCGTCACAGATACGCAGTATTTT
cdr3_aa: CASSVAPAGVVTDTQYF

clone_size: -
v_call: TRBV4-3
d_call: -
j_call: TRBJ2-1
cdr3_nt: TGCGCCAGCAGCCAAGACAAAGGAGAACCGTACAATGAGCAGTTCTTC
cdr3_aa: CASSQDKGEPYNEQFF

clone_size: few
v_call: TRBV7-6
d_call: TRBD2
j_call: TRBJ2-3
cdr3_nt: TGTGCCAGCACCCAGCGGGGGGGCCAGGGAGATACGCAGTATTTT
cdr3_aa: CASTQRGGQGDTQYF

clone_size: -
v_call: TRBV6-4
d_call: -
j_call: TRBJ2-2
cdr3_nt: TGTGCCAGCAGTGCACAGGGAGGCACCGGGGAGCTGTTTTTT
cdr3_aa: CASSAQGGTGELFF

clone_size: -
v_call: TRBV6-2/TRBV6-3
d_call: -
j_call: TRBJ2-1
cdr3_nt: TGTGCCAGCACCCAGGATTTGTACAATGAGCAGTTCTTC
cdr3_aa: CASTQDLYNEQFF

clone_size: -
v_call: TRBV15
d_call: -
j_call: TRBJ2-7
cdr3_nt: TGTGCCACCAGCAGAGAAACTAGTCCCTACGAGCAGTACTTC
cdr3_aa: CATSRETSPYEQYF

clone_size: -
v_call: TRBV5-5
d_call: -
j_call: TRBJ2-7
cdr3_nt: TGTGCCAGCAGCTCGGGACCGAGTAGCTACGAGCAGTACTTC
cdr3_aa: CASSSGPSSYEQYF

clone_size: -
v_call: TRBV10-3
d_call: TRBD1
j_call: TRBJ2-2
cdr3_nt: TGTGCCATCAGGGGACAGGGGGCGAACACCGGGGAGCTGTTTTTT
cdr3_aa: CAIRGQGANTGELFF

clone_size: -
v_call: TRBV29-1
d_call: -
j_call: TRBJ2-5
cdr3_nt: TGCAGCGTTGTGGAGTCGGCGGAGACCCAGTACTTC
cdr3_aa: CSVVESAETQYF

clone_size: -
v_call: TRBV5-6
d_call: -
j_call: TRBJ2-7
cdr3_nt: TGTGCCAGCAGCTCCATGGGACGGCGGGACTTC
cdr3_aa: CASSSMGRRDF

clone_size: -
v_call: TRBV5-6
d_call: TRBD2
j_call: TRBJ2-3
cdr3_nt: TGTGCCAGCAGCCAACGACTAGCGGGGGGTCCAGATACGCAGTATTTT
cdr3_aa: CASSQRLAGGPDTQYF

clone_size: -
v_call: TRBV6-1
d_call: TRBD2
j_call: TRBJ2-1
cdr3_nt: TGTGCCAGCAGGACAACGGGACTAGCTTACAATGAGCAGTTCTTC
cdr3_aa: CASRTTGLAYNEQFF

clone_size: -
v_call: TRBV12-3/TRBV12-4
d_call: -
j_call: TRBJ1-1
cdr3_nt: TGTGCCAGCAACAGGGACGGGAACACTGAAGCTTTCTTT
cdr3_aa: CASNRDGNTEAFF

clone_size: few
v_call: TRBV20-1
d_call: TRBD2
j_call: TRBJ2-5
cdr3_nt: TGCAGTGCTGGGGGGGGAGGGGAGACCCAGTACTTC
cdr3_aa: CSAGGGGETQYF

clone_size: -
v_call: TRBV12-3/TRBV12-4
d_call: -
j_call: TRBJ2-1
cdr3_nt: TGTGCCAGCAGTTTAGACCCAATGTACAATGAGCAGTTCTTC
cdr3_aa: CASSLDPMYNEQFF

clone_size: -
v_call: TRBV7-2
d_call: TRBD2
j_call: TRBJ2-5
cdr3_nt: TGTGCCAGCGGCGGGGGAGAGACCCAGTACTTC
cdr3_aa: CASGGGETQYF

clone_size: -
v_call: TRBV11-2
d_call: TRBD2
j_call: TRBJ2-3
cdr3_nt: TGTGCCAGCAGCTTTTCCTACGGGGGGGCCGTAATGACAGATACGCAGTATTTT
cdr3_aa: CASSFSYGGAVMTDTQYF

clone_size: -
v_call: TRBV7-2
d_call: -
j_call: TRBJ1-4
cdr3_nt: TGTGCCAGCAGCCTAGCGGAAGGCCCTCAGGGAGGAAAACTGTTTTTT
cdr3_aa: CASSLAEGPQGGKLFF

clone_size: -
v_call: TRBV7-8
d_call: -
j_call: TRBJ1-2
cdr3_nt: TGTGCCAGCAGCTTAGGTTCAAGGGGCTACACCTTC
cdr3_aa: CASSLGSRGYTF

clone_size: -
v_call: TRBV29-1
d_call: -
j_call: TRBJ2-3
cdr3_nt: TGCAGCGCCTGGGGGGAGGGCACAGATACGCAGTATTTT
cdr3_aa: CSAWGEGTDTQYF

clone_size: -
v_call: TRBV11-1
d_call: TRBD2
j_call: TRBJ2-5
cdr3_nt: TGTGCCAGCAGCGGGAGACTAGCGGGGTTTTTTCAGTACCAAGAGACCCAGTACTTC
cdr3_aa: CASSGRLAGFFQYQETQYF

clone_size: -
v_call: TRBV5-1
d_call: -
j_call: TRBJ1-1
cdr3_nt: TGCGCCAGCAGCTTGGGAGGGGTGGACAAAGTAGCTTTCTTT
cdr3_aa: CASSLGGVDKVAFF

clone_size: -
v_call: TRBV20-1
d_call: -
j_call: TRBJ2-7
cdr3_nt: TGCAGTCCAAGTGGGGACTCGAACTCCTACGAGCAGTACTTC
cdr3_aa: CSPSGDSNSYEQYF

clone_size: -
v_call: TRBV12-3/TRBV12-4
d_call: -
j_call: TRBJ2-2
cdr3_nt: TGTGCCAGCAGTAAAGAGTTGTGGGGGGCTGACACCGGGGAGCTGTTTTTT
cdr3_aa: CASSKELWGADTGELFF

clone_size: once
v_call: TRBV20-1
d_call: -
j_call: TRBJ2-3
cdr3_nt: TGCAGTGCTACACACCCGCGGGGTACTAGCACAGATACGCAGTATTTT
cdr3_aa: CSATHPRGTSTDTQYF

clone_size: -
v_call: TRBV6-4
d_call: -
j_call: TRBJ1-1
cdr3_nt: TGTGCCAGCACCGAAGGTCCAGAAATGAACACTGAAGCTTTCTTT
cdr3_aa: CASTEGPEMNTEAFF